This is a list of T cell receptor beta chains from one sample in a study of T cell responses to AZD1222 COVID-19 vaccine. Assay: immunoSEQ multiplex PCR; the TCRdb copy retains only in-frame clones and omits some. The table has about 98,000 clones, 88% seen once. Sample: peripheral blood, taken on day 0 of AZD1222 vaccination. The receptor set was obtained from an adult in good health. The CDR3 runs from the conserved cysteine through the conserved F or W. A D gene is named only where the DNA matches it firmly. Clone size is given for some rows only: seen once, a few or many times, or a class if the clone is expanded.

D,size,J,V,DNA,CDR3
TRBD1,.,TRBJ2-2,TRBV11-2,TGTGCCAGCAGCACCTATAAGGGGGCAGCAGTCGGGGAGCTGTTTTTT,CASSTYKGAAVGELFF
.,.,TRBJ2-4,TRBV15,TGTGCCACCAGCAGAGGCCAAAGAACGCGGGGCAGGGATCACTTC,CATSRGQRTRGRDHF
TRBD2,.,TRBJ2-1,TRBV7-2,TGTGCCAGCAGCCAATGGGAGGGCCGCGATGAGCAGTTCTTC,CASSQWEGRDEQFF
.,.,TRBJ1-5,TRBV6-5,TGTGCCAGCTCCACGGGGGGCACGAGGCAGCCCCAGCATTTT,CASSTGGTRQPQHF
.,.,TRBJ2-7,TRBV5-1,TGCGCCAGCAGCCCTGGAGGGGTGGGGTCCTACGAGCAGTACTTC,CASSPGGVGSYEQYF
TRBD2,.,TRBJ2-1,TRBV5-1,TGCGCCAGCAGCCCTAGCGGGAGGGCCTCTAAAGATGAGCAGTTCTTC,CASSPSGRASKDEQFF
TRBD2,.,TRBJ2-1,TRBV18,TGTGCCAGCTCACCACGCAGCGGGAGTTCGAGACGGGAGTTCTTC,CASSPRSGSSRREFF
.,.,TRBJ1-1,TRBV12-5,TGTGCTAGTGGTTTCACAGGAGTAGACACTGAAGCTTTCTTT,CASGFTGVDTEAFF
TRBD1,.,TRBJ2-5,TRBV6-5,TGTGCCGTCACTCCCGGGACAGGGGGAGAGACCCAGTACTTC,CAVTPGTGGETQYF
.,.,TRBJ1-2,TRBV3-1/TRBV3-2,TGTGCCAGCTCAGGGGAGGGCCACTATGGCTACACCTTC,CASSGEGHYGYTF
TRBD2,.,TRBJ2-5,TRBV5-8,TGTGCCAGCAGCTTGAGTTTGGGACTAGCGAATCTCAAAGAGACCCAGTACTTC,CASSLSLGLANLKETQYF
.,.,TRBJ2-7,TRBV15,TGTGCCACCAGCACCCCCTTGGTGGGGACCTACGAGCAGTACTTC,CATSTPLVGTYEQYF
TRBD1,.,TRBJ2-5,TRBV15,TGTGCCACCAGCAGAGATGGAGGTAACAGGGGCCGAGAGACCCAGTACTTC,CATSRDGGNRGRETQYF
TRBD1,.,TRBJ1-1,TRBV24-1,TGTGCCACCAGTGATGCGCATAGACAGGGTGAAGCTTTCTTT,CATSDAHRQGEAFF
TRBD1,once,TRBJ1-5,TRBV29-1,TGCAGCGTTACAACAGGGGGCAATCAGCCCCAGCATTTT,CSVTTGGNQPQHF
TRBD1,once,TRBJ1-2,TRBV6-5,TGTGCCAGCAGTTACGGGACAGTCGGCTACACCTTC,CASSYGTVGYTF
TRBD2,few,TRBJ2-3,TRBV30,TGTGCCTCCAGGCTAGCGGGAGGTGGAGATACGCAGTATTTT,CASRLAGGGDTQYF
.,once,TRBJ1-5,TRBV30,TGTGCCTGGAGTGTAGGTGCAGATTCAAGCAATCAGCCCCAGCATTTT,CAWSVGADSSNQPQHF
TRBD1,.,TRBJ1-6,TRBV4-3,TGCGCCAGCAGCCGAGGGGGACAGGGGGCGGACGGTTCACCCCTCCACTTT,CASSRGGQGADGSPLHF
TRBD1,.,TRBJ1-5,TRBV6-5,TGTGCCAGCAGTTACGACAGGGGGGATCAGCCCCAGCATTTT,CASSYDRGDQPQHF